Each of the 11 T cell receptor beta chains below was sequenced from the same sample in a study of blood T cell repertoires in COVID-19. Profiled with immunoSEQ multiplex PCR; TCRdb holds only in-frame clones, not every one. The sample has fewer than 250,000 clones; 80% to 90% are singletons. Sequenced: PBMCs or T cells enriched from blood (not recorded which). All receptors come from a man aged 25 to 40 in a cohort exposed to, infected with or recovered from COVID-19 (not recorded which).

The V call is TRBV4-1, the J call TRBJ1-6; D not certain. CDR3 length: 17 residues. V lost 2 bases to trimming and J lost 0 bases, with 11 bases between them. Per germline, CDR1 MGHRA and CDR2 YSYEKL. Written as DNA, the CDR3 is TGCGCCAGCAGCCAACCGACCGGGAGCTCCTATAATTCACCCCTCCACTTT. Its translation is CASSQPTGSSYNSPLHF.

CDR3 bases: TGTGCCAGTAGTCCCAGGGGTTCCTACGAGCAGTACTTC. This translates into CASSPRGSYEQYF. The chain employs TRBV19 and TRBJ2-7; weak D call: TRBD1 (6 bases). Germline CDR1 LNHDA, CDR2 SQIVND (reference sequence). This CDR3 has 13 amino acids. V dropped 5 bases and J dropped 1 base, with 9 bases sitting between them.

The chain's CDR3 is CASSLASGGRGGYTF. CDR3 bases: TGTGCCAGCAGCTTAGCTAGCGGGGGGCGAGGGGGCTACACCTTC. This rearrangement joins TRBV7-8 to TRBJ1-2; maybe TRBD1 (6 bases). The ends were cut back, 0 bases at V and 8 bases at J, with 16 bases in the middle. The CDR3 has 15 amino acids. Germline V CDR1 and CDR2: SGHVS, FQNEAQ.

This rearrangement joins TRBV7-8 to TRBJ1-2; the D gene is possibly TRBD1 (5 bases). Per the germline V gene, CDR1 is SGHVS and CDR2 is FQNEAQ. V lost 5 bases and J lost 7, with 20 bases in between. CDR3 length: 15 amino acids. The CDR3 loop is CASSDTRTAGLGYTF. The CDR3 DNA is TGTGCCAGCAGCGATACGAGGACGGCGGGACTTGGCTACACCTTC.

The V gene is TRBV4-2, the J gene TRBJ2-1; 10 positions agree with TRBD2. J was trimmed by 8 bases and V by 4 bases; bases with no gene match: 23. Germline CDR1 and CDR2: LGHNA and YNFKEQ. The CDR3 length is 20 residues. CDR3 protein: CASSRPKPGTSATRGDEQFF. DNA of the CDR3: TGTGCCAGCAGCCGTCCAAAACCCGGGACTAGCGCGACCCGAGGGGATGAGCAGTTCTTC.

The chain couples TRBV28 to TRBJ1-4; D may be TRBD1 (6 bases). The CDR3 length is 14 residues. V was clipped by 5 bases and J by 5 bases, with 12 bases between them. In germline, CDR1 is MDHEN, CDR2 SYDVKM. Here the CDR3 DNA reads TGTGCCAGCAGTCAAGGGGGAGCAAATGAAAAACTGTTTTTT. Its protein product is CASSQGGANEKLFF.

V is TRBV13 and J is TRBJ1-2; D is unclear. Germline V gene sequence: CDR1 PRHDT, CDR2 FYEKMQ (reference sequence). With 0 bases removed from V and 4 bases from J, the gap between germline ends came to 12 bases. CDR3 length equals 15 residues. CDR3 sequence (DNA): TGTGCCAGCAGCTTAGGGTCCCAGGCCATCTATGGCTACACCTTC. It translates to CASSLGSQAIYGYTF. Complete variable domain (other parts from reference TRBV13 and TRBJ1-2): AAGVIQSPRHLIKEKRETATLKCYPIPRHDTVYWYQQGPGQDPQFLISFYEKMQSDKGSIPDRFSAQQFSDYHSELNMSSLELGDSALYFCASSLGSQAIYGYTFGSGTRLTVV.

This clone is a singleton in its sample. V usage is TRBV5-1 and J usage is TRBJ1-6; 8 nucleotides align to TRBD1. The CDR3 has 15 amino acids. The germline CDR1 and CDR2 sequences are SGHRS and YFSETQ. With 0 bases clipped from V and 10 bases from J, the junction kept 6 bases outside the gene matches. Here the CDR3 reads CASSLGTGSGSPLHF. The CDR3 nucleotides are TGCGCCAGCAGCTTGGGGACAGGGAGTGGATCACCCCTCCACTTT. The variable domain in full, with the rest retrieved from reference TRBV5-1 and TRBJ1-6, is KAGVTQTPRYLIKTRGQQVTLSCSPISGHRSVSWYQQTPGQGLQFLFEYFSETQRNKGNFPGRFSGRQFSNSRSEMNVSTLELGDSALYLCASSLGTGSGSPLHFGNGTRLTVT.

DNA for the CDR3: TGTGCCAGCAGCAAGAAGACAGTCACCGGGGAGCTGTTTTTT. Protein: CASSKKTVTGELFF. The chain links TRBV13 to TRBJ2-2, with D tentatively TRBD1 (5 bases). Germline V lookup: CDR1 PRHDT, CDR2 FYEKMQ (reference sequence). There are 14 residues in the CDR3. V lost 5 bases, J lost 4 bases, and 11 bases lay in between.

The genes are TRBV19 and TRBJ2-5; 7 bases map to TRBD1. The CDR3 length is 14 residues. From germline, CDR1 is LNHDA and CDR2 SQIVND (reference sequence). V lost 3 bases, J lost 7 bases, and 8 bases stayed unmatched. This chain's CDR3 is CASSIDRERGTQYF. The DNA for the CDR3 is TGTGCCAGTAGTATTGACAGGGAGCGTGGGACCCAGTACTTC.

The chain links TRBV28 to TRBJ2-5, with D maybe TRBD2 (7 bases). Germline lookup yields CDR1 MDHEN and CDR2 SYDVKM. This CDR3 has 15 amino acids. The germline V and J ends were trimmed by 5 bases and 6 bases, with 19 bases remaining between them. CDR3 in amino acids: CASSLAGAGRKTQYF. For the CDR3, the DNA is TGTGCCAGCAGTCTGGCGGGGGCGGGAAGGAAGACCCAGTACTTC.